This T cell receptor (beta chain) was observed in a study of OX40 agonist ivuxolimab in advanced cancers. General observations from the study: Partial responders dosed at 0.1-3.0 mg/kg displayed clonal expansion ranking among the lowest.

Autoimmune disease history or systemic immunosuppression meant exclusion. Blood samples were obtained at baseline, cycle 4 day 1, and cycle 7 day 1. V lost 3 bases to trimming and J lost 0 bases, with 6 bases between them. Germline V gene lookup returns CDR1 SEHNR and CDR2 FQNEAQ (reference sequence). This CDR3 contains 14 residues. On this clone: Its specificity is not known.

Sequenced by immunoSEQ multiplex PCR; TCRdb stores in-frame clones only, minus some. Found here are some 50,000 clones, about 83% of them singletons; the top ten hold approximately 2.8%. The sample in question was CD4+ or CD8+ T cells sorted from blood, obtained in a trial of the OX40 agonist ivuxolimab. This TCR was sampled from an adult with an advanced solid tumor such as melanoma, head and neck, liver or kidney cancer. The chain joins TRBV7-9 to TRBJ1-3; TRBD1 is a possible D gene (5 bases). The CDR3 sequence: CASSLDNSGNTIYF. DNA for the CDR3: TGTGCCAGCAGCTTGGACAACTCTGGAAACACCATATATTTT. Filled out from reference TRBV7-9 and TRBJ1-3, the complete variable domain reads DTGVSQNPRHKITKRGQNVTFRCDPISEHNRLYWYRQTLGQGPEFLTYFQNEAQLEKSRLLSDRFSAERPKGSFSTLEIQRTEQGDSAMYLCASSLDNSGNTIYFGEGSWLTVV.